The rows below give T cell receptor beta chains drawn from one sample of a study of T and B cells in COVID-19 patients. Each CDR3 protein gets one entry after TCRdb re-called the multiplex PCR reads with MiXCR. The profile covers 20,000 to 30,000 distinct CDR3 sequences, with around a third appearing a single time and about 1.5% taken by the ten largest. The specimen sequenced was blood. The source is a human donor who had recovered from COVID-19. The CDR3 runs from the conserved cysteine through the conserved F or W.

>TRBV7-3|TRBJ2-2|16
CASSPLGGGAPGELFF
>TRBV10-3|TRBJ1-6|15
CTITEGDIYNSPLHF
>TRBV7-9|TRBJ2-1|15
CASSSGPSTYNEQFF
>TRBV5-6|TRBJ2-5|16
CASTTLGGAGQETQYF
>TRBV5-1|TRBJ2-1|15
CASSFLDHQYNEQFF
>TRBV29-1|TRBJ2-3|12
CSVTSGTDTQYF
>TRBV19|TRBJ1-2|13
CASSARTAAIDTF
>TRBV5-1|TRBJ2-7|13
CASSPTWGREQYF
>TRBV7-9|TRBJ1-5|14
CASSLEGGNQPQHF
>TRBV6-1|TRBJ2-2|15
CASSEGVFGSGELFF
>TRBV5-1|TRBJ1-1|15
CASTTGQVRPTEAFF
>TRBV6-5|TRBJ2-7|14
CASSPGVATYEQYF
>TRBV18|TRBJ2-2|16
CASSPRDATWTGELFF
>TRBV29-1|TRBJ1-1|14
CSVTGDRGNTEAFF
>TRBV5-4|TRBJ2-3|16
CASSSRAGGFTDTQYF
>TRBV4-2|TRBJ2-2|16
CASSQDSGGYTGELFF
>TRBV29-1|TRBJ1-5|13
CSVLTGGGQPQHF
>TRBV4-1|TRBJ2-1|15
CASSRQDGGSNEQFF
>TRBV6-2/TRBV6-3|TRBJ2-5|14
CASSSIELQETQYF
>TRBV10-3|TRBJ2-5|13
CAITSGGQETQYF